This section outlines one T cell receptor (beta chain) sequence together with its context. A few counts support this clonotype. This clone's antigen is unknown. It has no much larger one-base neighbor in the sample; base qualities were not kept. The trim is 6 bases for V and 12 bases for J, with a gap of 21 bases between the germline ends. Measured from the cysteine to the phenylalanine, the CDR3 is 14 residues long. CDR3 DNA is the only sequence kept; it has 42 bases, read in frame from the first base. Libraries were made using RT-PCR. Reads for this sample came from an Illumina HiSeq 2500. The public sequencing data were trimmed at Q25 with fastp and processed into clonotypes with MiXCR by TCRdb, which kept only in-frame beta chains. Rows merge per CDR3 protein into single entries with the most common DNA and genes. The table for this sample lists about 160,000 distinct CDR3 sequences; around a tenth of them were counted only once. The ten top clones hold around 35% of the sample.

The data were obtained in a study of response to subunit inactivated influenza vaccine (dated by TCRdb to the late 2010s). A note on the overall study: Deep quantitative T cell receptor repertoire profiling was used in the study to track responses to a trivalent subunit inactivated influenza vaccine. Broad study findings and their caveats: The authors proposed that each seasonal influenza vaccination may bring in only a limited number of new T cells.

The receptor's source is a man aged 45 to 70 who received an inactivated influenza vaccine. Donor details come from another sample of the same person, matched by shared clones. The specimen comprised CD8+ T cells sorted from PBMCs, sampled less than 30 months after vaccination. The chain couples TRBV12-3 or TRBV12-4 to TRBJ2-4, with TRBD2 tentatively as D gene (5 bases match). The bases read TGTGCCAGCAGCCCCTTCCCGACGGGTGACTATCAGTACTTC. Its product reads: CASSPFPTGDYQYF.